This T cell receptor beta chain was identified in a study of blood T cell repertoires in COVID-19. The wider study: Samples came from the United States, Italy and Spain, spanning acute and convalescent COVID-19. PBMCs, B-cell-depleted T cells, or T cells provided the cDNA or gDNA that made up the material.

Authors' data handling: For nucleated cells, counts were estimated from reference gene primer amplification. Produced via immunoSEQ multiplex PCR; TCRdb's table is partial and in-frame only. Clone size and V and J calls were adopted from that table, with D and trimming inferred from the DNA. The sample gives roughly 260,000 clones, roughly four fifths of which show up once; 4.7% is in the top ten. This CDR3 contains 15 residues. Trimming pared 3 bases from V and 2 bases from J, leaving 11 bases between. Germline loops: CDR1 MDHEN, CDR2 SYDVKM. Sequenced material: peripheral blood. The genes are TRBV28 and TRBJ1-5, with a tentative D call TRBD1 (5 bases). This receptor was obtained from a woman between 65 and 79 years old with acute or convalescent COVID-19. Here the CDR3 DNA reads TGTGCCAGCAGTTTCGGGGGAGGTGGCAATCAGCCCCAGCATTTT. Amino acids: CASSFGGGGNQPQHF.